The T cell receptor (beta chain) described here comes from a study of cytomegalovirus exposure and HLA in healthy donors. Trimming at V came to 6 bases and at J to 0 bases, leaving 5 bases not matched to a gene. CDR1 is MNHEY and CDR2 is SMNVEV in the germline V gene (reference sequence). The CDR3 is made up of 14 amino acids. Researchers ran the PCR with 60 Vbeta and 13 Jbeta primers. The repertoire was sequenced with immunoSEQ multiplex PCR; TCRdb's copy has only in-frame clones and lacks some. The sample records roughly 43,000 clones, 70% to 80% being singletons. The clonotype comes from a man aged 25 to 40 in good health and CMV-seronegative. The J gene is TRBJ2-7, the V gene TRBV27; 7 nucleotides match TRBD1. Sequences were obtained from PBMCs. CDR3 loop: CASRVRDSSYEQYF. DNA of the CDR3: TGTGCCAGCAGGGTCCGGGACAGCTCCTACGAGCAGTACTTC.